Sequencing of this T cell receptor (beta chain) was carried out in a study of cytomegalovirus exposure and HLA in healthy donors. Study-wide points: V- and J-gene trimming of TCR beta was linked (in a later analysis) to a missense DCLRE1C variant. In a later analysis, compared with equally common non-associated chains, HLA-associated beta chains were more expanded.

The study ran its PCR with 60 Vbeta and 13 Jbeta primers. Clones were sequenced by immunoSEQ multiplex PCR, and TCRdb holds only the in-frame ones, with some missing. The sample includes 160,000 or so clones, around four fifths seen only once; the top ten take over 0.95%. Remarks on this clone: The antigen is not known.

This CDR3 has 17 amino acids. J gave up 1 base and V 5 bases, and 13 bases lay outside the gene matches. Per the germline V gene, CDR1 is SEHNR and CDR2 is FQNEAQ (reference sequence). The origin of this receptor is a woman aged 50 to 65 in good health and CMV-seronegative. The chain couples TRBV7-9 to TRBJ2-7, with 8 bases matching TRBD2. Specimen: PBMCs. In DNA form, the CDR3 reads TGTGCCAGCAGCGCATTCGCTGTAGCGGGACCTTCCTACGAGCAGTACTTC. It codes for CASSAFAVAGPSYEQYF. The variable domain in full, completed from reference TRBV7-9 and TRBJ2-7, reads DTGVSQNPRHKITKRGQNVTFRCDPISEHNRLYWYRQTLGQGPEFLTYFQNEAQLEKSRLLSDRFSAERPKGSFSTLEIQRTEQGDSAMYLCASSAFAVAGPSYEQYFGPGTRLTVT.